What follows describes a single TCR beta chain. This clonotype was counted only a few times. Its antigen is still unknown. No per-base quality is available; no much larger clone lies one base away. Inclusive of the bounding cysteine and phenylalanine, the CDR3 is 14 residues long. Left in the record is the CDR3 DNA by itself, 42 bases read in frame from the first base. In the germline V gene (reference sequence), CDR1 corresponds to LNHNV and CDR2 to YYDKDF. Trimming removed 0 bases from V and 8 bases from J; the gene matches leave 6 bases unexplained. This entry is derived from a study of response to subunit inactivated influenza vaccine (dated by TCRdb to between 2018 and 2020). About the study as a whole: The study used deep quantitative T cell receptor repertoire profiling to track responses to a trivalent subunit inactivated influenza vaccine.

The library came from RT-PCR. Sequencing was performed on an Illumina HiSeq 2500. TCRdb trimmed the raw reads at Q25, called clones with MiXCR and kept productive beta chains. Entries that share a CDR3 protein sequence are merged under the most common genes and DNA. The sample data list hundreds of thousands of distinct CDR3 sequences, and 15% to 19% of these were observed just once. Around a tenth of the sample belongs to the ten largest clones. Summary of the overall study and its limitations: According to the authors, only a limited number of new T cells may be recruited by each seasonal influenza vaccination.

This specimen was PBMCs from blood, taken 11 to 12 days after vaccination. The source is a man aged 45-65 years who received an inactivated influenza vaccine. Donor details come from another sample of the same person, matched by shared clones. The chain uses TRBV15 and TRBJ1-2, with TRBD1 identical over 7 junction bases. The CDR3 protein sequence reads: CATSRDRQGGGYTF. The DNA reads as follows: TGTGCCACCAGCAGAGATAGACAGGGTGGCGGCTACACCTTC.